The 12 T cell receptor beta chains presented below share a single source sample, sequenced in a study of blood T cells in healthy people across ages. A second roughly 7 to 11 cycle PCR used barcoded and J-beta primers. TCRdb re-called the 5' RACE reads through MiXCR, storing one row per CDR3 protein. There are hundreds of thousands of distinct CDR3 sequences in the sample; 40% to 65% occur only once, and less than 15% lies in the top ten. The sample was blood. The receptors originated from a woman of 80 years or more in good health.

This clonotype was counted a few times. CDR3 sequence reads: CSASAGGRYNEQFF. CDR3 coding DNA: TGCAGTGCTTCAGCGGGGGGCCGTTACAATGAGCAGTTCTTC. The rearrangement uses TRBV20-1 and TRBJ2-1; TRBD2 aligns across 9 bases. This CDR3 contains 14 residues. The V gene end was trimmed by 5 bases and the J gene end by 4 bases; junction bases not matched to a gene: 6. Germline lookup yields CDR1 DFQATT and CDR2 SNEGSKA (reference sequence).

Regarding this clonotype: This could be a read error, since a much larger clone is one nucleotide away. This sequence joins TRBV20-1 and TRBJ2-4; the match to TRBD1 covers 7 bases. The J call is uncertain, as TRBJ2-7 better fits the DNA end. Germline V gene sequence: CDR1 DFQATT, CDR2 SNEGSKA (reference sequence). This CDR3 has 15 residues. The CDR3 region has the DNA TGCAGTGTAATTAATAACAGGGGCCGATCCTACGAGCAGTACTTC. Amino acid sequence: CSVINNRGRSYEQYF.

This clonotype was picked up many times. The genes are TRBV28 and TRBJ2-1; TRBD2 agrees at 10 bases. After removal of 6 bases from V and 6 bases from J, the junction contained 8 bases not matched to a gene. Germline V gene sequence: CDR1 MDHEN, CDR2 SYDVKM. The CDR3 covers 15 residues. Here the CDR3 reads CASSVSGRGGNEQFF. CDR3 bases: TGTGCCAGCAGCGTCAGCGGGAGGGGGGGCAATGAGCAGTTCTTC.

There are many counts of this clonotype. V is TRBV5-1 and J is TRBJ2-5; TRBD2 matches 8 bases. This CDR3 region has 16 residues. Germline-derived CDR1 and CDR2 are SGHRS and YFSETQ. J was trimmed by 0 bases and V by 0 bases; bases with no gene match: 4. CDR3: CASSLDLAGYQETQYF. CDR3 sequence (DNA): TGCGCCAGCAGCTTGGATTTAGCGGGGTACCAAGAGACCCAGTACTTC.

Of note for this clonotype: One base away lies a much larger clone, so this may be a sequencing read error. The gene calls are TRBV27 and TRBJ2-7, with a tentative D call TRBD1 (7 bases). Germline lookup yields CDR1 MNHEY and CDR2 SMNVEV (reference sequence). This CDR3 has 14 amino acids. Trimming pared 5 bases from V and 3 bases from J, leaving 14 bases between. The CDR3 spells CASSVVQGGYEQYF. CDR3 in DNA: TGTGCCAGCAGTGTAGTTCAGGGGGGCTACGAGCAGTACTTC.

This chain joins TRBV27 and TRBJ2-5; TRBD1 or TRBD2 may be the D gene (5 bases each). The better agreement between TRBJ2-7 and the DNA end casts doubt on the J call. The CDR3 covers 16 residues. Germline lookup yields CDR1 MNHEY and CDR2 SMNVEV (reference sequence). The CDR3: CASSSSGPPAIYEQYF. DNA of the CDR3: TGTGCCAGCAGTTCGTCGGGGCCGCCCGCAATCTACGAGCAGTACTTC.

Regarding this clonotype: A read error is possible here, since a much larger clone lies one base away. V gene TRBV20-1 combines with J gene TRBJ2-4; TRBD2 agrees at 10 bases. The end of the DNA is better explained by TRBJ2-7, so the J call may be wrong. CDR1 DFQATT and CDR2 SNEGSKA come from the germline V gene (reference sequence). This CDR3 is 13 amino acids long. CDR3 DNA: TGCAGTGCTACTAGCGGGGGAATCTACGAGCAGTACTTC. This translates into CSATSGGIYEQYF.

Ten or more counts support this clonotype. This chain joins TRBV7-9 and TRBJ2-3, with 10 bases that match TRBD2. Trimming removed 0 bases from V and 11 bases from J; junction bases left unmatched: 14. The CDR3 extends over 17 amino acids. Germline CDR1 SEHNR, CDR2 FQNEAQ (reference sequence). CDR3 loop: CASSLAPGVLAGRLQYF. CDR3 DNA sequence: TGTGCCAGCAGCTTAGCACCCGGTGTACTAGCGGGGCGACTGCAGTATTTT.

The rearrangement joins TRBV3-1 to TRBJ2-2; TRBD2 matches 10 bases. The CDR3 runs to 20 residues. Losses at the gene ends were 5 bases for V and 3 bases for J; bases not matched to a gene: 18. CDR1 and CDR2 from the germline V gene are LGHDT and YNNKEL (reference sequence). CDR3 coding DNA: TGTGCCAGCAGCTCCCCAGGGACAGCCGGGACTAGCGTCTACACCGGGGAGCTGTTTTTT. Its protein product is CASSSPGTAGTSVYTGELFF.

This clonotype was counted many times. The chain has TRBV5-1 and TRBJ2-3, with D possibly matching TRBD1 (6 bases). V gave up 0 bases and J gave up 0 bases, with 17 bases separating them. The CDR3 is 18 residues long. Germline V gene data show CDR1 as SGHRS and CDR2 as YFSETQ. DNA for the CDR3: TGCGCCAGCAGCTTGGTAGGGGACACCCTGATTAGCACAGATACGCAGTATTTT. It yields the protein CASSLVGDTLISTDTQYF.

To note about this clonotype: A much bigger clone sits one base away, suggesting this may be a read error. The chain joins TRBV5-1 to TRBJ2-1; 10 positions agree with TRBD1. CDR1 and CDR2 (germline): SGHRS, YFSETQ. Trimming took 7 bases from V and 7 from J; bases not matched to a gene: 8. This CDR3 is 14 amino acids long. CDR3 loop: CASLPGTGANEQFF. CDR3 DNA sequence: TGCGCCAGCTTACCCGGGACAGGGGCGAATGAGCAGTTCTTC.

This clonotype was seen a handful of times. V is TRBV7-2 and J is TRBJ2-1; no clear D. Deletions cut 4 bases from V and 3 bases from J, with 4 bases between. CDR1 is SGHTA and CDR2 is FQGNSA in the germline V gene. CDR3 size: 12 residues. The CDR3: CASSSYYNEQFF. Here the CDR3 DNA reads TGTGCCAGCAGCTCCTACTACAATGAGCAGTTCTTC.